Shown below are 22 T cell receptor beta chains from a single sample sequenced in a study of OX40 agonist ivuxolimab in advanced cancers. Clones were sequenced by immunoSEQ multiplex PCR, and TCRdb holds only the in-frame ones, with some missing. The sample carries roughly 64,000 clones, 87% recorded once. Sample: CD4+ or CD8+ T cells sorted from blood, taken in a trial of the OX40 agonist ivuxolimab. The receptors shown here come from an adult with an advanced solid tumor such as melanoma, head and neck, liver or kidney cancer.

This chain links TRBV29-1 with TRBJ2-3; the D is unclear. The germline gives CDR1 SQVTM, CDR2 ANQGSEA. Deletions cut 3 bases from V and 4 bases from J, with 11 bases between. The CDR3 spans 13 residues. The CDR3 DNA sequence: TGCAGCGTTGAGGAGCAAGTGGCAGATACGCAGTATTTT. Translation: CSVEEQVADTQYF.

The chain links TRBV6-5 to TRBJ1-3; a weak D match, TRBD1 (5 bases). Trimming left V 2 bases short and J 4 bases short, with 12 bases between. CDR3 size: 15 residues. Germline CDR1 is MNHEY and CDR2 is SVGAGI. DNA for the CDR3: TGTGCCAGCAGTTACAGGGGCTTTGGGGGAAACACCATATATTTT. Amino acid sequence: CASSYRGFGGNTIYF.

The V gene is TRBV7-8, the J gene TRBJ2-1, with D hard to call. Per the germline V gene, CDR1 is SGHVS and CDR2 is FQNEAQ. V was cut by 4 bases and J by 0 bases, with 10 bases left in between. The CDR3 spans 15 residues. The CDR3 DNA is TGTGCCAGCAGCTCCCGGATTAGCTCCTACAATGAGCAGTTCTTC. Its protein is CASSSRISSYNEQFF.

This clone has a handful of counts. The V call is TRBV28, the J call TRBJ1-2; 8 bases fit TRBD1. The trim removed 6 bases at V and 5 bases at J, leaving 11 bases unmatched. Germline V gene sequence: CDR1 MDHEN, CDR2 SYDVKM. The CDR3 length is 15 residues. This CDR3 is CASRPTGQGGYGYTF. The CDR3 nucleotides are TGTGCCAGCAGACCCACTGGACAGGGAGGTTATGGCTACACCTTC.

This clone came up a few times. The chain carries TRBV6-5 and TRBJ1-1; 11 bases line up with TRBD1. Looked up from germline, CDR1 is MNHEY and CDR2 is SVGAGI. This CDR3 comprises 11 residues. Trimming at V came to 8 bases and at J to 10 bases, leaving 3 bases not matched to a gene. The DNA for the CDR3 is TGTGCCAGCTGGACAGGGGGCCCAGCTTTCTTT. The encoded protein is CASWTGGPAFF.

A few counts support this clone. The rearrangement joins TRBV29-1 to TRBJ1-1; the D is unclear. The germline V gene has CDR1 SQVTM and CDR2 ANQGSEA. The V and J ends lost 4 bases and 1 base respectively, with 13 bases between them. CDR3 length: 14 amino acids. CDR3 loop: CSVALGRWNTEAFF. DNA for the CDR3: TGCAGCGTTGCGCTTGGCCGGTGGAACACTGAAGCTTTCTTT.

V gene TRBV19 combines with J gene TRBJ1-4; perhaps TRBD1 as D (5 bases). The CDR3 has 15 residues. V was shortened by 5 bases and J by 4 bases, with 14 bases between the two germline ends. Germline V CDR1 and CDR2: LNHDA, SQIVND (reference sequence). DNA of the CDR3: TGTGCCAGTAGTCCCCGGGACGCTCATAATGAAAAACTGTTTTTT. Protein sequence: CASSPRDAHNEKLFF.

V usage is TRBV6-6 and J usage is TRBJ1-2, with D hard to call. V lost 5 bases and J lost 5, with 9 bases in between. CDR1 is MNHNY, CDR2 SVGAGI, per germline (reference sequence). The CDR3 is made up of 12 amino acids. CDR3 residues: CASSPGRYGYTF. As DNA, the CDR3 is TGTGCCAGCAGTCCTGGACGGTATGGCTACACCTTC.

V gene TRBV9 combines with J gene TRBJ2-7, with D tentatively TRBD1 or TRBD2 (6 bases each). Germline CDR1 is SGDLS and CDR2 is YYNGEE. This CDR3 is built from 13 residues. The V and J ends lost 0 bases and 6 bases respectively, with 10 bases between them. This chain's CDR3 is CASSVVEGGEQYF. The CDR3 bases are TGTGCCAGCAGCGTAGTAGAGGGGGGCGAGCAGTACTTC.

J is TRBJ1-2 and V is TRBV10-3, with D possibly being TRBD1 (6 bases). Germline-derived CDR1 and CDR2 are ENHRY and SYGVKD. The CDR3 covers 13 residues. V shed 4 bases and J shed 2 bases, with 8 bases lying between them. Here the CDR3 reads CAISGTGNYGYTF. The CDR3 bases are TGTGCCATCAGTGGCACAGGGAACTATGGCTACACCTTC.

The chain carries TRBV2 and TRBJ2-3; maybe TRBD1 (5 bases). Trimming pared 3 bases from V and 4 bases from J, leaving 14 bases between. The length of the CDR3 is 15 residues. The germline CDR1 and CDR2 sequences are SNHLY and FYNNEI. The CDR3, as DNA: TGTGCCAGCAGTGAGGGGTGGGGCGGCGCAGATACGCAGTATTTT. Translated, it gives CASSEGWGGADTQYF. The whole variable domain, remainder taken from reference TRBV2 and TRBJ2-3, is EPEVTQTPSHQVTQMGQEVILRCVPISNHLYFYWYRQILGQKVEFLVSFYNNEISEKSEIFDDQFSVERPDGSNFTLKIRSTKLEDSAMYFCASSEGWGGADTQYFGPGTRLTVL.

The CDR3 loop is CASSKAKFTDTQYF. The DNA of the CDR3 is TGTGCCAGTAGTAAAGCGAAATTCACAGATACGCAGTATTTT. V and J are TRBV19 and TRBJ2-3; D unclear. The CDR3 length is 14 residues. CDR1 and CDR2 from the germline V gene are LNHDA and SQIVND (reference sequence). Trimming took off 4 bases at V and 2 bases at J, with 10 bases between the two ends. Filled out from reference TRBV19 and TRBJ2-3, the complete variable domain reads DGGITQSPKYLFRKEGQNVTLSCEQNLNHDAMYWYRQDPGQGLRLIYYSQIVNDFQKGDIAEGYSVSREKKESFPLTVTSAQKNPTAFYLCASSKAKFTDTQYFGPGTRLTVL.

The DNA of the CDR3 is TGTGCCAGCAGTCAAGGGTGGGCTAACTATGGCTACACCTTC. Protein product: CASSQGWANYGYTF. This chain links TRBV2 with TRBJ1-2, with no clear D. Germline CDR1 is SNHLY and CDR2 is FYNNEI. The V and J ends lost 5 bases and 0 bases respectively, with 10 bases between them. The CDR3 is made up of 14 amino acids.

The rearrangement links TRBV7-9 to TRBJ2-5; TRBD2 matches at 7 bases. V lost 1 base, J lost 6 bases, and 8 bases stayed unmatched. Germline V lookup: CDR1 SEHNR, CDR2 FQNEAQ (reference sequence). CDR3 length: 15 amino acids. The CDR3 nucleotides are TGTGCCAGCAGCTTAGGGACTAGTATTTTGAAGACCCAGTACTTC. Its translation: CASSLGTSILKTQYF.

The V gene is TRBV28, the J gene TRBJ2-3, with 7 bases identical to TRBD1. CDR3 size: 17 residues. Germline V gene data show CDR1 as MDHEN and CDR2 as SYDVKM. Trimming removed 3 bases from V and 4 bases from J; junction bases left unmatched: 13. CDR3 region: CASSFGATGSLSDTQYF. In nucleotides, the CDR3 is TGTGCCAGCAGTTTTGGGGCGACAGGGTCTTTGTCAGATACGCAGTATTTT.

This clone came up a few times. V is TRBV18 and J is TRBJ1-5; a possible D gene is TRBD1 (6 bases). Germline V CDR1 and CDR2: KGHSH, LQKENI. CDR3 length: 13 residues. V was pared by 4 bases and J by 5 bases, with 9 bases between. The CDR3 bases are TGTGCCAGCTCACTTAACAGGGATCAGCCCCAGCATTTT. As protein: CASSLNRDQPQHF.

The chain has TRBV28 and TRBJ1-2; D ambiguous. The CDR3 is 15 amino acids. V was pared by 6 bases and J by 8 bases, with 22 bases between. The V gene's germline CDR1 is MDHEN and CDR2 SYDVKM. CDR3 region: CASSPNPGALPGYTF. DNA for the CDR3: TGTGCCAGCAGCCCTAATCCGGGAGCCCTTCCGGGCTACACCTTC.

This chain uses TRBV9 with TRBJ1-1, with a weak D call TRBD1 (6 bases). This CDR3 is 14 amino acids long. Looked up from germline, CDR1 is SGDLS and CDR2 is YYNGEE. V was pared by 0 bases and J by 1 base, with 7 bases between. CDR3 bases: TGTGCCAGCAGCGTAGGACAGGCGAACACTGAAGCTTTCTTT. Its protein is CASSVGQANTEAFF.

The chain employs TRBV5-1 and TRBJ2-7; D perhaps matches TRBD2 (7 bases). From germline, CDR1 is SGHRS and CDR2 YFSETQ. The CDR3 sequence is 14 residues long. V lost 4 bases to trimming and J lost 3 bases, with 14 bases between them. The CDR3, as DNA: TGCGCCAGCAGCCGGGGGGCAGGGAACTACGAGCAGTACTTC. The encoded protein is CASSRGAGNYEQYF.

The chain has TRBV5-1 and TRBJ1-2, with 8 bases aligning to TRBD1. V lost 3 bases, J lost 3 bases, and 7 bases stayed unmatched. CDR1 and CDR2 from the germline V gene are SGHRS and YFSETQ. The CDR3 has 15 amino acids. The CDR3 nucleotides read TGCGCCAGCAGCTCCCAGCAGGGGGCGGACTATGGCTACACCTTC. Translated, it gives CASSSQQGADYGYTF.

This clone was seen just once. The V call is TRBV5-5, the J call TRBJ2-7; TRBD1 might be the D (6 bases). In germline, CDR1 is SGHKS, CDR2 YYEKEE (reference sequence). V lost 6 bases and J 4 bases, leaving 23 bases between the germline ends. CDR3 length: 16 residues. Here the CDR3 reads CASTSLPQGSRYEQYF. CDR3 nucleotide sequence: TGTGCCAGCACCTCGCTCCCTCAGGGGAGCCGATACGAGCAGTACTTC.

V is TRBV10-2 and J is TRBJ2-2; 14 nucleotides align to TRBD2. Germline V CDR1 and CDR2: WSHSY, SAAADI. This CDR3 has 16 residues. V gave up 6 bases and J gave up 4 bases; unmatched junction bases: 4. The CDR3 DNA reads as TGCGCCAGCAGCGCCGGGACTAGCGGGGGCACCGGGGAGCTGTTTTTT. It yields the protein CASSAGTSGGTGELFF.